These 24 T cell receptor beta chains came from one sample sequenced in a study of OX40 agonist ivuxolimab in advanced cancers. Sequencing was performed with immunoSEQ multiplex PCR; in TCRdb, only in-frame clones are kept and a portion is missing. The sample yields roughly 93,000 clones, less than 85% seen once. The sample here was CD4+ or CD8+ T cells sorted from blood, taken in a trial of the OX40 agonist ivuxolimab. These receptors came from an adult with an advanced solid tumor such as melanoma, head and neck, liver or kidney cancer.

CDR3 nucleotide sequence: TGTGCCAGCACTTACAGAGGTCTCGAGCAGTACTTC. Its translation is CASTYRGLEQYF. The chain employs TRBV27 and TRBJ2-7; D ambiguous. The CDR3 spans 12 residues. Germline CDR1 and CDR2: MNHEY and SMNVEV (reference sequence). V was shortened by 7 bases and J by 6 bases, with 13 bases between the two germline ends.

This chain joins TRBV15 and TRBJ2-3, with D perhaps matching TRBD1 or TRBD2 (5 bases each). V was pared by 3 bases and J by 4 bases, with 20 bases between. CDR1 and CDR2 (germline): LNHNV, YYDKDF (reference sequence). The CDR3 consists of 17 residues. The CDR3 nucleotides are TGTGCCACCAGCAGCTCCCCGCAGGGAGCGGTCGCAGATACGCAGTATTTT. Protein sequence: CATSSSPQGAVADTQYF.

The rearrangement links TRBV7-9 to TRBJ2-5; 10 nucleotides match TRBD1. The V segment lost 1 base and the J segment 5 bases; nucleotides outside the gene matches: 7. The CDR3 consists of 16 residues. Per the germline V gene, CDR1 is SEHNR and CDR2 is FQNEAQ (reference sequence). CDR3 bases: TGTGCCAGCAGCTTAGTTGGACAGGGGGTCTCTGAGACCCAGTACTTC. Translation gives CASSLVGQGVSETQYF.

This sequence joins TRBV19 and TRBJ2-5; the match to TRBD1 covers 9 bases. Germline V CDR1 and CDR2: LNHDA, SQIVND (reference sequence). The CDR3 runs 13 residues. Losses at the gene ends were 3 bases for V and 7 bases for J; bases not matched to a gene: 3. DNA of the CDR3: TGTGCCAGTAGTATGGGACAGGGAGTGACCCAGTACTTC. This codes for CASSMGQGVTQYF.

The chain carries TRBV5-1 and TRBJ2-7; 9 bases align to TRBD1. The V gene's germline CDR1 is SGHRS and CDR2 YFSETQ. With 1 base clipped from V and 3 bases from J, the junction kept 5 bases outside the gene matches. The CDR3 runs to 15 residues. CDR3 amino acids: CASSLTGQGRYEQYF. DNA for the CDR3: TGCGCCAGCAGCTTGACCGGACAGGGGCGCTACGAGCAGTACTTC.

This chain links TRBV5-1 with TRBJ1-1; D is unclear. V dropped 0 bases and J dropped 2 bases, with 20 bases sitting between them. The CDR3 has 18 amino acids. The germline V gene has CDR1 SGHRS and CDR2 YFSETQ. The CDR3 spells CASSLAQGSGFVNTEAFF. The CDR3 DNA follows: TGCGCCAGCAGCTTGGCACAAGGGTCCGGATTTGTTAACACTGAAGCTTTCTTT.

This clone was seen only once. The chain couples TRBV5-1 to TRBJ2-4; D might be TRBD1 (6 bases). The germline CDR1 and CDR2 sequences are SGHRS and YFSETQ. CDR3 length: 15 residues. Between the trimmed V and J ends, which lost 1 base and 1 base, there was a span of 9 bases. The CDR3 loop reads CASSLSTGAKNIQYF. The DNA for the CDR3 is TGCGCCAGCAGCTTGTCTACAGGGGCCAAAAACATTCAGTACTTC.

This clone was detected a few times. The CDR3 nucleotides read TGTGCCAGCAGCTTAGTATGGGCAGGGGGCTCGCGGGATACGCAGTATTTT. It translates to CASSLVWAGGSRDTQYF. This chain connects TRBV7-2 to TRBJ2-3; 8 bases map to TRBD1. CDR3 length: 17 amino acids. The junction had 12 bases not matched to a gene; V was cut back by 1 base and J by 6 bases. CDR1 is SGHTA and CDR2 is FQGNSA in the germline V gene.

This clone was seen a handful of times. The gene calls are TRBV6-5 and TRBJ1-1, with D unresolved. The germline V gene encodes CDR1 MNHEY and CDR2 SVGAGI. Trimming removed 10 bases from V and 1 base from J, with 10 bases in between. The CDR3 runs to 12 residues. CDR3 in amino acids: CATRVGNTEAFF. CDR3 sequence (DNA): TGTGCCACCAGAGTTGGGAACACTGAAGCTTTCTTT.

The genes are TRBV30 and TRBJ2-3; 9 bases line up with TRBD2. CDR3 size: 14 residues. Germline V gives CDR1 GTSNPN, CDR2 SVGIG (reference sequence). The J segment lost 5 bases and the V segment lost 3 bases, leaving 6 bases of the junction unmatched. As DNA, the CDR3 is TGTGCCTGGAGGTTCGGTAGCGGGGGAGATACGCAGTATTTT. Protein: CAWRFGSGGDTQYF. Variable domain in full (rest from reference TRBV30 and TRBJ2-3): SQTIHQWPATLVQPVGSPLSLECTVEGTSNPNLYWYRQAAGRGLQLLFYSVGIGQISSEVPQNLSASRPQDRQFILSSKKLLLSDSGFYLCAWRFGSGGDTQYFGPGTRLTVL.

This chain joins TRBV2 and TRBJ2-3; 14 bases are shared with TRBD2. Germline CDR1 is SNHLY and CDR2 is FYNNEI. Trimming at V came to 5 bases and at J to 6 bases, leaving 4 bases not matched to a gene. This CDR3 spans 15 amino acids. Here the CDR3 reads CASSTGTSGSDTQYF. As DNA, the CDR3 is TGTGCCAGCAGTACTGGGACTAGCGGGAGTGATACGCAGTATTTT.

This chain joins TRBV29-1 and TRBJ2-3, with D unclear. V lost 6 bases and J 5 bases, leaving 12 bases between the germline ends. CDR1 and CDR2 from the germline V gene are SQVTM and ANQGSEA. CDR3 length: 12 amino acids. The CDR3 region has the DNA TGCAGCGTCCCGGCGGCCCAAGATACGCAGTATTTT. This sequence encodes CSVPAAQDTQYF.

The chain recombines TRBV5-4 with TRBJ2-1, with TRBD2 matching 7 bases. J was trimmed by 3 bases and V by 3 bases; bases with no gene match: 3. Per the germline V gene, CDR1 is SGHNT and CDR2 is YYREEE (reference sequence). The CDR3 extends over 14 amino acids. The CDR3 loop is CASSSGLDYNEQFF. The CDR3 DNA sequence: TGTGCCAGCAGCTCCGGACTAGACTACAATGAGCAGTTCTTC.

The chain recombines TRBV6-1 with TRBJ1-2; no clear D. Trimming pared 3 bases from V and 10 bases from J, leaving 9 bases between. This CDR3 comprises 11 residues. Germline loops: CDR1 MNHNS, CDR2 SASEGT. CDR3 bases: TGTGCCAGCAGTGATCCGCCGCTCTACACCTTC. Translating it yields CASSDPPLYTF.

The chain joins TRBV19 to TRBJ2-3, with 8 bases that match TRBD2. V shed 1 base and J 1 base; nucleotides not matched to a gene: 1. The CDR3 runs 15 residues. Germline CDR1 is LNHDA and CDR2 is SQIVND (reference sequence). CDR3 protein: CASSIALAGTDTQYF. For the CDR3, the DNA is TGTGCCAGTAGTATAGCACTAGCGGGCACAGATACGCAGTATTTT.

The chain is built from TRBV19 and TRBJ2-3; maybe TRBD2 (5 bases). Germline V gene lookup returns CDR1 LNHDA and CDR2 SQIVND (reference sequence). CDR3 size: 15 residues. Between the trimmed V and J ends, which lost 3 bases and 0 bases, there was a span of 10 bases. Written as DNA, the CDR3 is TGTGCCAGTAGTATGGTGGGAGCTAGCACAGATACGCAGTATTTT. Its translation is CASSMVGASTDTQYF.

The chain carries TRBV6-5 and TRBJ1-1; TRBD1 aligns across 7 bases. CDR3 length: 14 amino acids. Per germline, CDR1 MNHEY and CDR2 SVGAGI. V shed 4 bases and J 1 base; nucleotides not matched to a gene: 3. CDR3 bases: TGTGCCAGCAGTTTTGACAGGGAGAACACTGAAGCTTTCTTT. Protein product: CASSFDRENTEAFF.

The chain employs TRBV6-6 and TRBJ1-2; D perhaps matches TRBD1 (5 bases). The CDR3 runs 11 residues. The V end was cut by 11 bases, the J end by 4 bases, with 11 bases between. The germline V gene encodes CDR1 MNHNY and CDR2 SVGAGI (reference sequence). The CDR3 is CAVGGGYGYTF. In DNA form, the CDR3 reads TGTGCCGTCGGGGGGGGCTATGGCTACACCTTC.

The chain has TRBV29-1 and TRBJ1-2, with D unclear. V lost 1 base and J lost 4, with 13 bases in between. CDR3 length: 14 residues. Germline V lookup: CDR1 SQVTM, CDR2 ANQGSEA. The CDR3: CSVEASYGLYGYTF. As DNA, the CDR3 is TGCAGCGTTGAAGCATCATACGGGCTCTATGGCTACACCTTC. Filled out from reference TRBV29-1 and TRBJ1-2, the complete variable domain reads SAVISQKPSRDICQRGTSLTIQCQVDSQVTMMFWYRQQPGQSLTLIATANQGSEATYESGFVIDKFPISRPNLTFSTLTVSNMSPEDSSIYLCSVEASYGLYGYTFGSGTRLTVV.

The chain recombines TRBV6-5 with TRBJ1-2; no definite D call. Germline V gene data show CDR1 as MNHEY and CDR2 as SVGAGI. The CDR3 runs to 15 residues. Trimming stripped 0 bases from V and 8 bases from J, with 16 bases between. CDR3 region: CASSYSEWALEGYTF. The CDR3 region has the DNA TGTGCCAGCAGTTACTCTGAATGGGCCCTCGAGGGCTACACCTTC.

V gene TRBV6-4 combines with J gene TRBJ1-1; D might be TRBD1 (5 bases). The CDR3 is 15 residues long. Per the germline V gene, CDR1 is MRHNA and CDR2 is SNTAGT. V lost 3 bases and J lost 4, with 15 bases in between. CDR3 nucleotides: TGTGCCAGCAGTGAAAAGGGGTACCCGGGCACTGAAGCTTTCTTT. Translated: CASSEKGYPGTEAFF.

The chain combines TRBV6-5 with TRBJ1-1; 10 nucleotides agree with TRBD1. Germline V lookup: CDR1 MNHEY, CDR2 SVGAGI. V lost 6 bases to trimming and J lost 2 bases; unmatched junction nucleotides: 3. The CDR3 runs to 14 residues. CDR3 coding DNA: TGTGCCAGCAGGCCGACAGGGGGCAACACTGAAGCTTTCTTT. This encodes CASRPTGGNTEAFF.

This chain uses TRBV18 with TRBJ2-1; 15 nucleotides match TRBD2. The V segment lost 4 bases and the J segment 9 bases; nucleotides outside the gene matches: 4. Germline CDR1 and CDR2: KGHSH and LQKENI. This CDR3 is built from 15 residues. CDR3 amino acids: CASSRGTSGGLEQFF. CDR3 coding DNA: TGTGCCAGCTCACGGGGGACTAGCGGGGGGCTTGAGCAGTTCTTC.

The V gene is TRBV5-4, the J gene TRBJ2-7, with D perhaps matching TRBD1 or TRBD2 (7 bases each). This CDR3 has 15 amino acids. The V end lost 3 bases, the J end lost 6 bases, and 19 bases lay between the germline ends. CDR1 SGHNT and CDR2 YYREEE come from the germline V gene (reference sequence). In DNA form, the CDR3 reads TGTGCCAGCAGCTCCAGGGGGGGACCCCGGGCCGAGCAGTACTTC. This gives the protein CASSSRGGPRAEQYF. Supplemented by reference TRBV5-4 and TRBJ2-7, the full variable domain reads ETGVTQSPTHLIKTRGQQVTLRCSSQSGHNTVSWYQQALGQGPQFIFQYYREEENGRGNFPPRFSGLQFPNYSSELNVNALELDDSALYLCASSSRGGPRAEQYFGPGTRLTVT.